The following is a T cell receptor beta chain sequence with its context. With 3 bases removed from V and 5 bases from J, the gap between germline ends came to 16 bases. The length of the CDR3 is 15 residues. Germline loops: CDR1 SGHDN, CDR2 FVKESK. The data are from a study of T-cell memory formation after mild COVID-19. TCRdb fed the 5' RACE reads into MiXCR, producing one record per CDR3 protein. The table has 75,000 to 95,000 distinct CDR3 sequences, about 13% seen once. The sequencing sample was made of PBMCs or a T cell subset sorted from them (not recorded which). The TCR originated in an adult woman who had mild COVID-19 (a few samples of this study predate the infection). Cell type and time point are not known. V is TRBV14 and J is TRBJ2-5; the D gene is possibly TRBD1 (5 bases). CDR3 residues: CASSHVTGWGETQYF. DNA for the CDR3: TGTGCCAGCAGCCACGTCACAGGATGGGGCGAGACCCAGTACTTC.